These 10 T cell receptor beta chains were sequenced from one sample in a study of T cell changes during pregnancy in multiple sclerosis. Here immunoSEQ multiplex PCR was the method, and the copy in TCRdb shows in-frame clones only, minus some. The data hold around 58,000 clones, with around nine tenths observed a single time. Material: peripheral blood, obtained before pregnancy. Source of these receptors: a female donor with multiple sclerosis, enrolled in a pregnancy study.

The rearrangement uses TRBV29-1 and TRBJ1-2; D gene ambiguous. The CDR3 length is 11 residues. V was clipped by 4 bases and J by 3 bases, with 6 bases between them. Germline V CDR1 and CDR2: SQVTM, ANQGSEA. The CDR3 sequence is CSVAGYYGYTF. For the CDR3, the DNA is TGCAGCGTTGCCGGGTACTATGGCTACACCTTC.

The J gene is TRBJ2-2, the V gene TRBV6-6, with D perhaps TRBD2 (5 bases). Trimming removed 0 bases at V and 6 bases at J, with 11 bases between. The CDR3 contains 15 residues. Germline V gene data show CDR1 as MNHNY and CDR2 as SVGAGI (reference sequence). The CDR3 spells CASSYSATIPGELFF. The CDR3, as DNA: TGTGCCAGCAGTTACTCGGCGACTATCCCCGGGGAGCTGTTTTTT.

The chain has TRBV25-1 and TRBJ2-3; 13 nucleotides line up with TRBD2. With 5 bases clipped from V and 4 bases from J, the junction kept 6 bases outside the gene matches. Germline V gene sequence: CDR1 MGHDK, CDR2 SYGVNS. The CDR3 covers 16 residues. In DNA, the CDR3 is TGTGCCAGCAGTATGCGGACTAGCGGGGGCGCAGATACGCAGTATTTT. Amino acid sequence: CASSMRTSGGADTQYF.

This rearrangement joins TRBV2 to TRBJ1-2; 9 nucleotides align to TRBD1. The germline V gene has CDR1 SNHLY and CDR2 FYNNEI. The CDR3 totals 14 residues. J was trimmed by 2 bases and V by 6 bases; bases with no gene match: 4. CDR3 in amino acids: CASRPTGGNYGYTF. CDR3 nucleotide sequence: TGTGCCAGCAGGCCGACAGGGGGAAACTATGGCTACACCTTC.

Remarks on this clone: Other DNA sequences in this specimen translate into the identical CDR3. This chain's CDR3 is CASSYSTGNSPLHF. CDR3 coding DNA: TGTGCCAGCAGTTACTCTACAGGGAATTCACCCCTCCACTTT. The chain joins TRBV6-5 to TRBJ1-6; possible D gene TRBD1, 6 bases. The CDR3 runs 14 residues. The germline V and J ends were trimmed by 0 bases and 7 bases, with 7 bases remaining between them. Germline CDR1 MNHEY, CDR2 SVGAGI.

The rearrangement uses TRBV18 and TRBJ1-1, with TRBD1 as a possible D gene (6 bases). The germline V and J ends were trimmed by 7 bases and 4 bases, with 19 bases remaining between them. The CDR3 is 15 amino acids. The germline CDR1 and CDR2 sequences are KGHSH and LQKENI. In DNA, the CDR3 is TGTGCCAGCTATTCAACAGGGCAGGGGAGCACTGAAGCTTTCTTT. Protein sequence: CASYSTGQGSTEAFF.

The chain has TRBV11-3 and TRBJ2-1; perhaps TRBD2 as D (6 bases). The CDR3 consists of 13 residues. CDR1 SGHNT and CDR2 YENEEA come from the germline V gene. V shed 8 bases and J shed 5 bases, with 13 bases lying between them. The CDR3 loop reads CASAPSAHNEQFF. CDR3 DNA sequence: TGTGCCAGCGCGCCTAGCGCCCACAATGAGCAGTTCTTC.

This chain uses TRBV7-3 with TRBJ2-5; 8 bases are a match to TRBD1. Germline V gives CDR1 SGHTA, CDR2 FQGTGA. J gave up 2 bases and V 2 bases, and 7 bases lay outside the gene matches. There are 16 residues in the CDR3. The CDR3 region has the DNA TGTGCCAGCAGCTTACTTGGGACAGGTCTTCAAGAGACCCAGTACTTC. It is translated as CASSLLGTGLQETQYF.

The chain combines TRBV9 with TRBJ1-2; 7 nucleotides agree with TRBD1. Looked up from germline, CDR1 is SGDLS and CDR2 is YYNGEE. The CDR3 spans 14 residues. V gave up 3 bases and J gave up 3 bases; unmatched junction bases: 5. CDR3: CASSARDRYYGYTF. CDR3 coding DNA: TGTGCCAGCAGCGCCCGGGACAGATACTATGGCTACACCTTC.

The chain uses TRBV5-5 and TRBJ2-2, with no clear D. V lost 1 base and J lost 4, with 8 bases in between. Germline CDR1 SGHKS, CDR2 YYEKEE (reference sequence). The CDR3 extends over 14 amino acids. Here the CDR3 reads CASSLPRFTGELFF. In DNA, the CDR3 is TGTGCCAGCAGCTTGCCCAGGTTCACCGGGGAGCTGTTTTTT.